This is a list of T cell receptor beta chains from one sample in a study of T cell repertoires in cytomegalovirus infection. One entry per CDR3 protein results from TCRdb running MiXCR on the reads. Of about 200,000 distinct CDR3 sequences in the sample, nearly 9.5% were seen once. The material sequenced was PBMCs. The receptors stem from a human donor in good health (CMV status not recorded). Some clones in this sample may be carry-over from other donors' samples. Each CDR3 is given without its conserved first and last residue. Each record gives: V gene, CDR3 protein.

>TRBV14
ASSQDLGLGYT
>TRBV6-2/TRBV6-3
ASSYSTMREQY
>TRBV20-1
SAPASGSRYEQY
>TRBV5-1
ASSWTSGRAGANEQF
>TRBV25-1
ASSETRRDTGELF
>TRBV11-2
ASSLTNEQF
>TRBV7-2
ASSLFLWVSGGPYEQY
>TRBV7-2
ASSLFRNEQF
>TRBV12-3/TRBV12-4
ASSFEAGAGGNEQF
>TRBV28
AIQGTGRNTIY
>TRBV28
ASSRRSEQY
>TRBV5-6
ASSLAAGRDYNEQF
>TRBV24-1
ATSDSSGNTDTQY
>TRBV30
AWSKAVSFSYEQY
>TRBV7-2
ASSLETSGGGTGTQY
>TRBV7-8
ASSPGFSTGGYGYT
>TRBV15
ATSRDRDASYEQY
>TRBV7-2
ASSLMFRGDTQY
>TRBV6-6
ASSWDMGAYEQY
>TRBV13
ASSLEVQGATEAF
>TRBV19
ASNPDTSGGYNEQF
>TRBV7-2
ASSFRDQTQY
>TRBV7-9
ASSTRDRSYEQY
>TRBV28
ASSPPGLAGMTQY
>TRBV11-2
ASSISVTHNYEQY
>TRBV5-5
ASSFYPDRETQY
>TRBV7-2
ASSLGDEQY
>TRBV13
ASSLGTGTSGNTIY
>TRBV19
ASSATGIGEAF
>TRBV18
ASSLSGGARDTQY
>TRBV2
ASILGPLYNEQF
>TRBV28
ASSLSGGASGELF
>TRBV7-2
ASSVTGHGYT
>TRBV15
ATSSPGRHSNQPQH
>TRBV18
ASSPGQGTNEQF
>TRBV2
ASSPGLYEQY
>TRBV6-6
ASSIIDRGNSPLH
>TRBV12-3/TRBV12-4
ASSGTGKNTEAF
>TRBV7-2
ASSPRGDGELF
>TRBV20-1
SARRLAGEHEQY
>TRBV3-1
ASGDRVNTEAF